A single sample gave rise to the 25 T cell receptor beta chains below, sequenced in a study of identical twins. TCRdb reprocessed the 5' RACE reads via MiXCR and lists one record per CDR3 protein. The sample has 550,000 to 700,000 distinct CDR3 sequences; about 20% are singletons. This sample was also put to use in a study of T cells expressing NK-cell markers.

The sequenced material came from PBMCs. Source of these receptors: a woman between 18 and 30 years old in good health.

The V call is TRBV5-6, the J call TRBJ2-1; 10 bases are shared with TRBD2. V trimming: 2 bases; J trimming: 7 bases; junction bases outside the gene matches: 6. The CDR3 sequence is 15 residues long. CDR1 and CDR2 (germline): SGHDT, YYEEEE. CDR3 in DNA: TGTGCCAGCAGCTTTCAGCGGGGGGGCCCTAATGAGCAGTTCTTC. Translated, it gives CASSFQRGGPNEQFF.

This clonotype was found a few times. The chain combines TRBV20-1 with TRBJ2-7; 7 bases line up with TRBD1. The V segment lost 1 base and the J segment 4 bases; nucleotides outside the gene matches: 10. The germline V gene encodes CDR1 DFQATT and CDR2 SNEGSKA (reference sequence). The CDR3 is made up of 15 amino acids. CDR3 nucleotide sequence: TGCAGTGCTAGAGCTTCGGCAGGGGGTCGGTACGAGCAGTACTTC. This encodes CSARASAGGRYEQYF.

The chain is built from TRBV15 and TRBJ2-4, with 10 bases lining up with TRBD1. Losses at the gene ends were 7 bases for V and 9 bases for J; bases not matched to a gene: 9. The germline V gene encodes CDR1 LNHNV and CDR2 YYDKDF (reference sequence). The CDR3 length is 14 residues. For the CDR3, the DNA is TGTGCCACCAAGAGGGGGACAGGGGTGGGCATTCAGTACTTC. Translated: CATKRGTGVGIQYF.

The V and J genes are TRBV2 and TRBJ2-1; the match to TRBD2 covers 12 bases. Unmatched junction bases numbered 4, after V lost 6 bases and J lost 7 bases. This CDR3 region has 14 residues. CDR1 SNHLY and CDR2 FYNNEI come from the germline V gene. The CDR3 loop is CASSLAGGENEQFF. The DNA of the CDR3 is TGTGCCAGCAGCCTAGCGGGAGGGGAAAATGAGCAGTTCTTC.

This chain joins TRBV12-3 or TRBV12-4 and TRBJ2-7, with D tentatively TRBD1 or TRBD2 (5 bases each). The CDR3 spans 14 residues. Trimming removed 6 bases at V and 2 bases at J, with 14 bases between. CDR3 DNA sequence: TGTGCCAGCAGGCCCGGGACGGTAGCCTACGAGCAGTACTTC. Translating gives CASRPGTVAYEQYF.

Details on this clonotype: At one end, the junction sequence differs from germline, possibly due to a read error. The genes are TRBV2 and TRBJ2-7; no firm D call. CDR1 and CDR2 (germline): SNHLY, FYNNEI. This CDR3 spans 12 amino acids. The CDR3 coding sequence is TGTGCCAGCAGTCTTATCCTGGGCAGTCTTCGCTTC. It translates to CASSLILGSLRF.

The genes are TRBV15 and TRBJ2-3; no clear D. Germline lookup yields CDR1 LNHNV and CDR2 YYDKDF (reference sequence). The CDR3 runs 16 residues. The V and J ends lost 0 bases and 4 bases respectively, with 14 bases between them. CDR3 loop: CATSRDGPSVADTQYF. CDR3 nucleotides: TGTGCCACCAGCAGAGATGGGCCGTCGGTTGCAGATACGCAGTATTTT.

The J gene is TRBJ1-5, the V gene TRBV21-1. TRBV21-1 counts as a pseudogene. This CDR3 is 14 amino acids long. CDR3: CASERLEGNQPQHF. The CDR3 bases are TGTGCCAGCGAGCGGTTAGAGGGCAATCAGCCCCAGCATTTT.

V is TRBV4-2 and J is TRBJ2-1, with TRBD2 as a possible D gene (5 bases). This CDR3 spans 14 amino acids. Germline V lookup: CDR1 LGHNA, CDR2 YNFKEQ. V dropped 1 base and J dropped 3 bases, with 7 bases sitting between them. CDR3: CASSQGGGYNEQFF. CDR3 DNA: TGTGCCAGCAGCCAAGGTGGAGGCTACAATGAGCAGTTCTTC.

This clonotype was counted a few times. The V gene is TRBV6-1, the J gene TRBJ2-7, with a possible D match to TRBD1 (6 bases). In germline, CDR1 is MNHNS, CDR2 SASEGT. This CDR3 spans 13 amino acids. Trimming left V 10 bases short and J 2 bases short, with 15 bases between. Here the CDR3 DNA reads TGTGCCATTCTAACAGGGACGACCTACGAGCAGTACTTC. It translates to CAILTGTTYEQYF.

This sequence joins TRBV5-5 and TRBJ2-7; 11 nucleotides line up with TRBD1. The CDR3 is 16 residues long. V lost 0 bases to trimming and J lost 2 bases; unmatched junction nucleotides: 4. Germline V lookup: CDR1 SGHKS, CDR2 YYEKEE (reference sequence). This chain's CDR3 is CASSLDGTGGTYEQYF. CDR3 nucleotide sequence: TGTGCCAGCAGCTTGGATGGGACAGGGGGAACCTACGAGCAGTACTTC.

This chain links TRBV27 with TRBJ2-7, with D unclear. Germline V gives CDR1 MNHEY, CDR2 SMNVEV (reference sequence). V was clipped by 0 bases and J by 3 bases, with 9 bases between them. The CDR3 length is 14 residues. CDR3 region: CASSLSAPYYEQYF. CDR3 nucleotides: TGTGCCAGCAGTTTATCCGCACCCTACTACGAGCAGTACTTC.

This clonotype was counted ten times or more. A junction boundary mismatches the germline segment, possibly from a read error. The CDR3 protein is CASSQGTSHLF. In DNA, the CDR3 is TGTGCCAGCAGCCAGGGGACGAGCCACCTCTTT. V is TRBV3-1 and J is TRBJ1-1; TRBD1 is a possible D gene (5 bases). Germline-derived CDR1 and CDR2 are LGHDT and YNNKEL (reference sequence). The CDR3 covers 11 residues. Full variable domain (rest looked up from reference TRBV3-1 and TRBJ1-1): DTAVSQTPKYLVTQMGNDKSIKCEQNLGHDTMYWYKQDSKKFLKIMFSYNNKELIINETVPNRFSPKSPDKAHLNLHINSLELGDSAVYFCASSQGTSHLFGQGTRLTVV.

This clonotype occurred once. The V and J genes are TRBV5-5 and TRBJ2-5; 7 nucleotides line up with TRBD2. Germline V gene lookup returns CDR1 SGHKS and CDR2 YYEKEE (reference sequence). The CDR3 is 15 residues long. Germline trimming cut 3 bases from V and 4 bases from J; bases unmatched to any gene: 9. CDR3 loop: CASSSIAGGGETQYF. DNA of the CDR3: TGTGCCAGCAGCTCCATAGCGGGCGGGGGAGAGACCCAGTACTTC. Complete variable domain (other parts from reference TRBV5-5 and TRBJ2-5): DAGVTQSPTHLIKTRGQQVTLRCSPISGHKSVSWYQQVLGQGPQFIFQYYEKEERGRGNFPDRFSARQFPNYSSELNVNALLLGDSALYLCASSSIAGGGETQYFGPGTRLLVL.

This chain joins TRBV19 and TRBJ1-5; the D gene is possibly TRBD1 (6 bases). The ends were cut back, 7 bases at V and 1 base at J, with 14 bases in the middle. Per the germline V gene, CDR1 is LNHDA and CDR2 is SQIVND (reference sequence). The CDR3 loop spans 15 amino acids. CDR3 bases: TGTGCCAGTACTGGGGGGGCGCCGAGCAATCAGCCCCAGCATTTT. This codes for CASTGGAPSNQPQHF.

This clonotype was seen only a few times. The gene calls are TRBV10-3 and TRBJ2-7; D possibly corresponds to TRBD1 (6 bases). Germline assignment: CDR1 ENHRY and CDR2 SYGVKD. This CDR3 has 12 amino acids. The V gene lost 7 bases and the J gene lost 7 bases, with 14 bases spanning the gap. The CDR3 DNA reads TGTGCCATCACCAGCACAGGGTTTGAGCAGTACTTC. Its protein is CAITSTGFEQYF.

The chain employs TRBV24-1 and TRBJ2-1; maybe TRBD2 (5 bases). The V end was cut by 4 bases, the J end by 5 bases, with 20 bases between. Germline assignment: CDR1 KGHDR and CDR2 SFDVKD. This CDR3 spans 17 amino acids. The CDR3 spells CATSDSDWEATNNEQFF. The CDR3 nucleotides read TGTGCCACCAGTGACTCGGACTGGGAAGCGACCAACAATGAGCAGTTCTTC.

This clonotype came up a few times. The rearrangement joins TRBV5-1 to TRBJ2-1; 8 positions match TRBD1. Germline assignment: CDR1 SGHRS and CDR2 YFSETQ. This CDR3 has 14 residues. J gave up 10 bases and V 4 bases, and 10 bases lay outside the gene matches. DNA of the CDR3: TGCGCCAGCAGCCCTGGACAGGGAGGTGGAGAGCAGTTCTTC. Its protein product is CASSPGQGGGEQFF.

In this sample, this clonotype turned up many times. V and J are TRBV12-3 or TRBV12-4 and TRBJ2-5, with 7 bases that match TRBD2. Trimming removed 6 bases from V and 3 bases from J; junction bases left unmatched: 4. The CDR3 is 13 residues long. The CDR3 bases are TGTGCCAGCAGACGGCTAGCGGAAGAGACCCAGTACTTC. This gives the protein CASRRLAEETQYF.

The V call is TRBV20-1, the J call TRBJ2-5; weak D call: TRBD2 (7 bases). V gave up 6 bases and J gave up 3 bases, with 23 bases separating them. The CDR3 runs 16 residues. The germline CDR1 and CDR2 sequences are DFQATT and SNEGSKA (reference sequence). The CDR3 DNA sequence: TGCAGTGCCCTAGGCAGGCCAAGGGGGGGAAAAGAGACCCAGTACTTC. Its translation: CSALGRPRGGKETQYF.

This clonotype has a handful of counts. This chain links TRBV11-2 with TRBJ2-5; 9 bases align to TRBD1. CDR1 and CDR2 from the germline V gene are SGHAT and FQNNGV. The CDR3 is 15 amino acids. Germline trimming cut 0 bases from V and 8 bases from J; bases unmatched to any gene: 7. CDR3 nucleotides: TGTGCCAGCAGCTTAGATATGGGACAGGGTTTCACCCAGTACTTC. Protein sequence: CASSLDMGQGFTQYF.

This chain's CDR3 is CASSLTADPYGYTF. The CDR3 nucleotides are TGTGCCAGCAGCTTAACGGCTGATCCCTATGGCTACACCTTC. The chain combines TRBV7-9 with TRBJ1-2; unclear D gene. Trimming left V 2 bases short and J 4 bases short, with 11 bases between. This CDR3 spans 14 amino acids. The V gene's germline CDR1 is SEHNR and CDR2 FQNEAQ (reference sequence).

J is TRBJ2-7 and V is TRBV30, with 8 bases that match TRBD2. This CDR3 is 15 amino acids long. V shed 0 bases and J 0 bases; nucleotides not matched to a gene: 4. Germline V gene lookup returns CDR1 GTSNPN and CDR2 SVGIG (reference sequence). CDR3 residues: CAWSVASGYSYEQYF. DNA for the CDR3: TGTGCCTGGAGTGTGGCTAGCGGGTACTCCTACGAGCAGTACTTC.

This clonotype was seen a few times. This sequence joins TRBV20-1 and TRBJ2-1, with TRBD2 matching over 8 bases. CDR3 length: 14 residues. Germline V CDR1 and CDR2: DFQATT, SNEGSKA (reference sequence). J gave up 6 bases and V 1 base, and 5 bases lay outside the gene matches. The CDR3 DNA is TGCAGTGCTAGAGCCCCAACTAGCGGCAATGAGCAGTTCTTC. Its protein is CSARAPTSGNEQFF.

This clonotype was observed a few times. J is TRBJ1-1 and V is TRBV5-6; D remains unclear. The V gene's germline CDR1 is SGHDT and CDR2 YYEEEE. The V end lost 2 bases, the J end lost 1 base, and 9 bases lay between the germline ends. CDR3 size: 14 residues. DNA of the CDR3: TGTGCCAGCAGCTTTCCCAGCGAGAACACTGAAGCTTTCTTT. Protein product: CASSFPSENTEAFF.